The 27 T cell receptor beta chains given below trace back to one sample, sequenced in a study of cytomegalovirus exposure and HLA in healthy donors (dated by TCRdb to 2016 to 2017). The method was the immunoSEQ multiplex PCR assay. For the multiplex PCR, a mixture combining 60 forward primers for TCR Vbeta segments and 13 reverse primers for TCR Jbeta segments was used. TCRdb stores this immuneACCESS table with in-frame sequences only. Part of the clones is absent; in the studies checked, under half of the shortfall reflects unresolved V genes, and no reason is known for the rest. The sample has some 80,000 clones on record, more than 75% of them singletons. Around 3% of the sample lies in the top ten. Sequenced: PBMCs. These receptors came from a man aged 35 to 55 in good health and CMV-seronegative.

This sequence joins TRBV27 and TRBJ2-7; TRBD1 matches 8 bases. J lost 3 bases, V lost 2 bases, and 3 bases had no gene match. Germline V gene lookup returns CDR1 MNHEY and CDR2 SMNVEV (reference sequence). The CDR3 has 14 residues. CDR3 region: CASSLEDRVYEQYF. Here the CDR3 DNA reads TGTGCCAGCAGTTTAGAGGACAGGGTCTACGAGCAGTACTTC.

The chain links TRBV7-2 to TRBJ1-5, with 9 bases fitting TRBD1. Germline V gene lookup returns CDR1 SGHTA and CDR2 FQGNSA. This CDR3 region has 18 residues. V was pared by 5 bases and J by 0 bases, with 11 bases of the junction left unmatched. The CDR3 DNA sequence: TGTGCCAGCAGCGTCACAGGGGGCTCCGGGTATAGCAATCAGCCCCAGCATTTT. This gives the protein CASSVTGGSGYSNQPQHF.

This clone was counted ten times or more. This chain joins TRBV4-2 and TRBJ1-4; no clear D gene. The CDR3 loop spans 13 amino acids. The germline V gene has CDR1 LGHNA and CDR2 YNFKEQ. V lost 4 bases and J lost 8, with 11 bases in between. The CDR3 loop is CASSLTRVEKLFF. The CDR3 DNA follows: TGTGCCAGCAGCCTCACGCGGGTGGAAAAACTGTTTTTT.

The CDR3: CASSSDRGEQPQHF. CDR3 sequence (DNA): TGTGCCAGCAGCTCGGACAGGGGAGAACAGCCCCAGCATTTT. V is TRBV11-2 and J is TRBJ1-5; 9 bases match TRBD1. Germline CDR1 reads SGHAT; CDR2 reads FQNNGV. The CDR3 is made up of 14 amino acids. J gave up 7 bases and V 4 bases, and 5 bases lay outside the gene matches. The full variable domain, its missing parts supplied by reference TRBV11-2 and TRBJ1-5, is EAGVAQSPRYKIIEKRQSVAFWCNPISGHATLYWYQQILGQGPKLLIQFQNNGVVDDSQLPKDRFSAERLKGVDSTLKIQPAKLEDSAVYLCASSSDRGEQPQHFGDGTRLSIL.

V and J are TRBV7-3 and TRBJ2-2, with 10 nucleotides matching TRBD2. Germline CDR1 and CDR2: SGHTA and FQGTGA. Trimming removed 3 bases from V and 5 bases from J; junction bases left unmatched: 3. CDR3 length: 15 residues. CDR3 sequence: CASSFSGGNTGELFF. The CDR3 region has the DNA TGTGCCAGCAGCTTTAGCGGGGGGAATACCGGGGAGCTGTTTTTT. Using reference TRBV7-3 and TRBJ2-2 for the parts outside the CDR3, the full variable domain is GAGVSQTPSNKVTEKGKYVELRCDPISGHTALYWYRQSLGQGPEFLIYFQGTGAADDSGLPNDRFFAVRPEGSVSTLKIQRTERGDSAVYLCASSFSGGNTGELFFGEGSRLTVL.

Comments on this clone: In the same sample, other DNA sequences code for this CDR3. CDR3 sequence reads: CARSSHRVNYGYTF. CDR3 nucleotides: TGTGCCAGAAGCAGCCACAGAGTTAACTATGGCTACACCTTC. The chain combines TRBV5-3 with TRBJ1-2; D not certain. TRBV5-3 is an ORF; its function is uncertain. V dropped 4 bases and J dropped 1 base, with 11 bases sitting between them. The length of the CDR3 is 14 residues.

The chain couples TRBV7-2 to TRBJ2-3, with 8 bases identical to TRBD1. Trimming removed 5 bases from V and 3 bases from J; junction bases left unmatched: 7. The CDR3 consists of 15 residues. Germline assignment: CDR1 SGHTA and CDR2 FQGNSA. The CDR3 DNA follows: TGTGCCAGCAGCCCTCAGACAGGGGAAACAGATACGCAGTATTTT. Translated, it gives CASSPQTGETDTQYF.

The V call is TRBV19, the J call TRBJ1-5, with D maybe TRBD1 (6 bases). V gave up 7 bases and J gave up 5 bases, with 9 bases separating them. CDR3 length: 12 residues. Germline V gives CDR1 LNHDA, CDR2 SQIVND (reference sequence). CDR3 DNA: TGTGCCAGTAAACAGGGAGATCAGCCCCAGCATTTT. As protein: CASKQGDQPQHF.

The chain recombines TRBV19 with TRBJ2-5; 13 bases line up with TRBD2. The CDR3 spans 13 residues. Germline loops: CDR1 LNHDA, CDR2 SQIVND (reference sequence). V was pared by 8 bases and J by 5 bases, with 2 bases of the junction left unmatched. The CDR3 loop is CASGTSGVETQYF. The CDR3 DNA reads TGTGCCAGTGGGACTAGCGGGGTGGAGACCCAGTACTTC.

The chain recombines TRBV5-4 with TRBJ1-2; 10 nucleotides match TRBD1. CDR1 is SGHNT and CDR2 is YYREEE in the germline V gene (reference sequence). V gave up 4 bases and J gave up 8 bases; unmatched junction bases: 8. The CDR3 spans 14 residues. The CDR3 here is CASSRDRGTYGYTF. The CDR3, as DNA: TGTGCCAGCAGCCGGGACAGGGGAACGTACGGCTACACCTTC.

This clone was counted only a few times. The chain is built from TRBV5-1 and TRBJ1-4; 7 bases map to TRBD1. Germline-derived CDR1 and CDR2 are SGHRS and YFSETQ. J lost 3 bases, V lost 2 bases, and 7 bases had no gene match. This CDR3 spans 16 amino acids. The DNA of the CDR3 is TGCGCCAGCAGCTTATCCGGACAGGCCTCTAATGAAAAACTGTTTTTT. This gives the protein CASSLSGQASNEKLFF.

The genes are TRBV27 and TRBJ1-5; no reliable D call. The V gene lost 4 bases and the J gene lost 8 bases, with 12 bases spanning the gap. Germline V CDR1 and CDR2: MNHEY, SMNVEV (reference sequence). The CDR3 length is 13 residues. The CDR3 is CASSSFRTEPQHF. The CDR3 bases are TGTGCCAGCAGTTCTTTTAGAACGGAGCCCCAGCATTTT.

The chain joins TRBV9 to TRBJ2-4, with D possibly TRBD1 on 6 matching bases. Trimming removed 0 bases at V and 8 bases at J, with 18 bases between. This CDR3 has 16 residues. Germline V lookup: CDR1 SGDLS, CDR2 YYNGEE. The CDR3 coding sequence is TGTGCCAGCAGCGTAGCTACCGGGTTAGCAGGGGACATTCAGTACTTC. Its translation: CASSVATGLAGDIQYF.

This clone was seen just once. The rearrangement uses TRBV7-2 and TRBJ1-2, with D possibly TRBD1 on 6 matching bases. Trimming shortened V by 5 bases and J by 6 bases, and 19 bases separated the two germline ends. Germline V gene data show CDR1 as SGHTA and CDR2 as FQGNSA. The CDR3 has 15 residues. Here the CDR3 DNA reads TGTGCCAGCAGCCAGCGACAGGACGCAGCCAATGGCTACACCTTC. Translating gives CASSQRQDAANGYTF.

This clone was seen a single time. V usage is TRBV28 and J usage is TRBJ1-2; TRBD1 matches 8 bases. Germline CDR1 MDHEN, CDR2 SYDVKM. Trimming at V came to 3 bases and at J to 1 base, leaving 10 bases not matched to a gene. The CDR3 contains 17 residues. The CDR3 loop is CASSFNPRTGGNYGYTF. CDR3 DNA: TGTGCCAGCAGTTTCAATCCCAGAACAGGGGGTAACTATGGCTACACCTTC.

The chain joins TRBV5-6 to TRBJ1-3; D is unresolved. Germline lookup yields CDR1 SGHDT and CDR2 YYEEEE. CDR3 length equals 15 residues. Trimming took off 2 bases at V and 4 bases at J, with 13 bases between the two ends. The CDR3 coding sequence is TGTGCCAGCAGCTTCGGGATCGGAGGAGGAAACACCATATATTTT. This encodes CASSFGIGGGNTIYF.

This chain joins TRBV11-2 and TRBJ1-1, with D unclear. Germline CDR1 reads SGHAT; CDR2 reads FQNNGV. This CDR3 has 16 amino acids. V was trimmed by 2 bases and J by 4 bases, leaving 17 bases between them. DNA of the CDR3: TGTGCCAGCAGCTTATCGGCATCGCGGGCGAGCACTGAAGCTTTCTTT. Translating it yields CASSLSASRASTEAFF.

The chain combines TRBV6-6 with TRBJ1-5; tentatively, D is TRBD1 (6 bases). The CDR3 extends over 15 amino acids. V gave up 6 bases and J gave up 0 bases, with 12 bases separating them. CDR1 MNHNY and CDR2 SVGAGI come from the germline V gene (reference sequence). CDR3 in amino acids: CASRRDRNSNQPQHF. The CDR3 DNA sequence: TGTGCCAGCAGGCGTGACAGGAATAGCAATCAGCCCCAGCATTTT.

The V and J genes are TRBV21-1 and TRBJ2-3; the D call in the table, TRBD2, was not verified against the DNA. TRBV21-1 counts as a pseudogene. The CDR3 spans 15 residues. The CDR3 coding sequence is TGTGCCAGCAGCAAAGTAGGCGGGGACACAGATACGCAGTATTTT. This codes for CASSKVGGDTDTQYF.

CDR3 DNA: TGTGCCAGCAGCTTAGCATCACTAGCGGGGTACAATGAGCAGTTCTTC. It yields the protein CASSLASLAGYNEQFF. The chain combines TRBV7-2 with TRBJ2-1; 10 nucleotides align to TRBD2. The ends lost 0 bases at V and 4 bases at J; junction bases unmatched: 3. The germline CDR1 and CDR2 sequences are SGHTA and FQGNSA. The CDR3 consists of 16 residues.

The table lists this clone with a count of one. The chain recombines TRBV6-1 with TRBJ2-5; 10 nucleotides align to TRBD1. Per germline, CDR1 MNHNS and CDR2 SASEGT. V shed 8 bases and J 5 bases; nucleotides not matched to a gene: 8. The CDR3 covers 14 residues. CDR3 sequence: CASEGQGSGETQYF. The CDR3 nucleotides are TGTGCCAGCGAGGGACAGGGGTCGGGCGAGACCCAGTACTTC.

The table lists this clone with a few counts. CDR3 DNA sequence: TGTGCCAGCAGCCAAGGTAGATGGACTAGCGGGGGCCTCTCCTACGAGCAGTACTTC. The encoded protein is CASSQGRWTSGGLSYEQYF. The rearrangement links TRBV4-2 to TRBJ2-7; 13 nucleotides line up with TRBD2. The CDR3 has 19 residues. V lost 1 base, J lost 0 bases, and 9 bases stayed unmatched. Germline CDR1 is LGHNA and CDR2 is YNFKEQ.

This clone was found once. The V call is TRBV7-2, the J call TRBJ1-2; 7 bases match TRBD1. Trimming took 1 base from V and 4 from J; bases not matched to a gene: 6. The CDR3 has 15 amino acids. Germline CDR1 and CDR2: SGHTA and FQGNSA. DNA for the CDR3: TGTGCCAGCAGCTTAGGACAGGGCGGTGGCTATGGCTACACCTTC. The encoded protein is CASSLGQGGGYGYTF.

The V and J genes are TRBV2 and TRBJ1-1, with D possibly TRBD1 on 5 matching bases. The CDR3 spans 14 residues. Germline V gene lookup returns CDR1 SNHLY and CDR2 FYNNEI. V lost 8 bases to trimming and J lost 6 bases, with 19 bases between them. This CDR3 is CASELDAGWAEAFF. The CDR3 bases are TGTGCCAGCGAGCTTGACGCAGGGTGGGCTGAAGCTTTCTTT.

The chain has TRBV6-1 and TRBJ1-1, with 9 bases lining up with TRBD1. Looked up from germline, CDR1 is MNHNS and CDR2 is SASEGT. The CDR3 is made up of 14 amino acids. V shed 5 bases and J 2 bases; nucleotides not matched to a gene: 3. In DNA, the CDR3 is TGTGCCAGCAGTTCGGACAGGGGAAACACTGAAGCTTTCTTT. It encodes CASSSDRGNTEAFF.

The DNA for the CDR3 is TGTGCCAGCAGCGAAAACCCGACAGGGGACTCACCCCTCCACTTT. As protein: CASSENPTGDSPLHF. The genes are TRBV9 and TRBJ1-6, with 8 bases lining up with TRBD1. The CDR3 has 15 amino acids. The V gene's germline CDR1 is SGDLS and CDR2 YYNGEE. V lost 3 bases and J lost 10; bases outside the gene matches: 9.

This chain joins TRBV6-5 and TRBJ2-7; 9 positions match TRBD2. Per the germline V gene, CDR1 is MNHEY and CDR2 is SVGAGI. The CDR3 runs 15 residues. Losses at the gene ends were 5 bases for V and 3 bases for J; bases not matched to a gene: 8. The DNA for the CDR3 is TGTGCCAGCAGTCCCAGAGCGGGGGGAAACTACGAGCAGTACTTC. Translation: CASSPRAGGNYEQYF.